The rows below give T cell receptor beta chains drawn from one sample of a study of blood T cell repertoires in COVID-19. Sequenced by immunoSEQ multiplex PCR; TCRdb stores in-frame clones only, minus some. The profile shows approximately 380,000 clones, roughly 92% of them singletons. Sequenced sample: PBMCs or T cells enriched from blood (not recorded which). These TCRs come from a middle-aged woman who had been exposed to COVID-19. The CDR3 runs from the conserved cysteine through the conserved F or W. The order of the fields is clone size, V gene, D gene, J gene, CDR3 DNA, CDR3 protein. The D gene is left open where the match is weak. Clone size is stated in some rows and not others, as once, few, many or a class when expanded.

NA,TRBV4-3,NA,TRBJ2-3,TGCGCCAGCAGCCCCGCCGCGGGCGGGGACACAGATACGCAGTATTTT,CASSPAAGGDTDTQYF
NA,TRBV11-2,NA,TRBJ2-2,TGTGCCAGCAGTTCGGCGAACACCGGGGAGCTGTTTTTT,CASSSANTGELFF
once,TRBV4-3,TRBD1,TRBJ1-2,TGCGCCAGCAGCCAAGCAGGGGGAACTGGTGGCTACACCTTC,CASSQAGGTGGYTF
NA,TRBV27,TRBD1,TRBJ1-5,TGTGCCAGCAGTTTACATACCCCGGACAGGAGCAATCAGCCCCAGCATTTT,CASSLHTPDRSNQPQHF
few,TRBV10-2,NA,TRBJ2-7,TGCGCCAGCAGTGATAGCGGCAGCTCCTACGAGCAGTACTTC,CASSDSGSSYEQYF
NA,TRBV19,TRBD2,TRBJ2-7,TGTGCCAGTAGTATAGGGGTAGCGGGCTACGAGCAGTACTTC,CASSIGVAGYEQYF
once,TRBV5-1,NA,TRBJ2-7,TGCGCCAGCAGCCTCGCCCGCGACTCAGGGTGGGGCTCCTACGAGCAGTACTTC,CASSLARDSGWGSYEQYF
NA,TRBV11-1,TRBD1,TRBJ1-1,TGTGCCAGCAGCTTTGAGACAGGGCCTGCTTTCTTT,CASSFETGPAFF
once,TRBV7-3,TRBD1,TRBJ1-2,TGTGCCAGCAGCCGGGGACAGGGATATGGCTACACCTTC,CASSRGQGYGYTF
NA,TRBV19,NA,TRBJ1-1,TGTGCCAGTAGGGGAGGGGGATCGAACACTGAAGCTTTCTTT,CASRGGGSNTEAFF
NA,TRBV7-2,TRBD1,TRBJ1-5,TGTGCCAGCAGCTTAGGGGGACAGTTCAATCAGCCCCAGCATTTT,CASSLGGQFNQPQHF
NA,TRBV30,NA,TRBJ1-3,TGTGCCTGGAGTGTAAAGAGATCCACCATATATTTT,CAWSVKRSTIYF
NA,TRBV11-2,NA,TRBJ2-7,TGTGCCAGCAGCTTATATCGGGGGTCCTACGAGCAGTACTTC,CASSLYRGSYEQYF
NA,TRBV7-9,TRBD1,TRBJ2-5,TGTGCCATCGGACAGGGGGCGCAGGAGACCCAGTACTTC,CAIGQGAQETQYF
NA,TRBV6-5,NA,TRBJ1-1,TGTGCCAGCAGTTACACGGGGTCCTGGGCTGAAGCTTTCTTT,CASSYTGSWAEAFF
NA,TRBV18,NA,TRBJ1-1,TGTGCCAGCTCACCTCTCGACACAGTAAACACTGAAGCTTTCTTT,CASSPLDTVNTEAFF
NA,TRBV19,NA,TRBJ1-1,TGTGCCAGTAGTATAGAGGGGGGGGCCCCTGAAGCTTTCTTT,CASSIEGGAPEAFF
NA,TRBV28,NA,TRBJ1-1,TGTGCCAGCAGTTATAGGAGGGAGAACACTGAAGCTTTCTTT,CASSYRRENTEAFF
NA,TRBV9,NA,TRBJ1-3,TGTGCCAGCAGCGAGGGATACAGGGCAGGAAACACCATATATTTT,CASSEGYRAGNTIYF
NA,TRBV2,TRBD2,TRBJ2-2,TGTGCCAGCAGTGAAAGGGCTAGCGGGAGATCCCTAACGAGGACCGGGGAGCTGTTTTTT,CASSERASGRSLTRTGELFF